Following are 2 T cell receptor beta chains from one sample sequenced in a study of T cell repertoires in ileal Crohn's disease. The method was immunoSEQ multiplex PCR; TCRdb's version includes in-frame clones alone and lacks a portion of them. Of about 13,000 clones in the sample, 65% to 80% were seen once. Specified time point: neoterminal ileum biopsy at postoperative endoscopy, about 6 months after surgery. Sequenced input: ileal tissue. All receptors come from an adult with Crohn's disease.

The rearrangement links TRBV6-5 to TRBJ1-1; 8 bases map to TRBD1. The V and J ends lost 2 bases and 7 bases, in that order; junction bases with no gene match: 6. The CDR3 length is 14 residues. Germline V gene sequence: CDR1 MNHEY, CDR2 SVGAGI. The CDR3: CASSYIDRGVEAFF. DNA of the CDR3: TGTGCCAGCAGTTACATCGACAGGGGAGTTGAAGCTTTCTTT.

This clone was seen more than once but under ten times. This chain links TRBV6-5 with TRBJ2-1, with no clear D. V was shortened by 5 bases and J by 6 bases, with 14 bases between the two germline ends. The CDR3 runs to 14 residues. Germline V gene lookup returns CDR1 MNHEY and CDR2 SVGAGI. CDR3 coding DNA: TGTGCCAGCAGTGAATTGGGGAACCTCAATGAGCAGTTCTTC. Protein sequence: CASSELGNLNEQFF.